These T cell receptor beta chains were read from a single sample in a study of breast tumors, draining lymph nodes, adjacent tissues. TCRdb re-analysed the multiplex PCR reads in MiXCR, keeping a single row per CDR3 protein. The sample lists around 100,000 distinct CDR3 sequences, around 20% seen once, with around 1.3% in the top ten. Sequencing used axillary lymph node tissue. All receptors derive from a female donor with breast cancer. Some clones in this sample may be carry-over from other donors' samples. The CDR3 runs from the conserved cysteine through the conserved F or W. D genes are given only for firm matches. Not every row has a clone size; where given, it reads once, few, many or a size class.

abundance: many
v_gene: TRBV7-9
d_gene: .
j_gene: TRBJ2-3
CDR3nt: TGTGCCAGCAGCTTAGAGGCCGGCTACACAGATACGCAGTATTTT
CDR3aa: CASSLEAGYTDTQYF

abundance: many
v_gene: TRBV14
d_gene: TRBD1
j_gene: TRBJ1-2
CDR3nt: TGTGCCAGCAGCCCACCGGGACAGGCACATGGCTACACCTTC
CDR3aa: CASSPPGQAHGYTF

abundance: many
v_gene: TRBV20-1
d_gene: TRBD2
j_gene: TRBJ2-1
CDR3nt: TGCAGTGCCCGCCGAGGTGATAGCGGGTTGAGCTCCTACAATGAGCAGTTCTTC
CDR3aa: CSARRGDSGLSSYNEQFF

abundance: many
v_gene: TRBV7-6
d_gene: TRBD2
j_gene: TRBJ2-2
CDR3nt: TGTGCCAGCCCCTGGGACTACCCTAACACCGGGGAGCTGTTTTTT
CDR3aa: CASPWDYPNTGELFF

abundance: once
v_gene: TRBV7-9
d_gene: .
j_gene: TRBJ1-1
CDR3nt: TGTGCCAGCAGCCAAACCACCGCGGGTTCTTCTGAAGCTTCCTTT
CDR3aa: CASSQTTAGSSEASF

abundance: .
v_gene: TRBV2
d_gene: .
j_gene: TRBJ2-1
CDR3nt: TGTGCCAGCAGTGGTCTGGGGGGCTCCTACAATGAGCAGTTCTTC
CDR3aa: CASSGLGGSYNEQFF

abundance: few
v_gene: TRBV12-3/TRBV12-4
d_gene: .
j_gene: TRBJ2-4
CDR3nt: TGTGCCAGCAGCGCGACCAGATTAGCCAAAAACATTCAGTACTTC
CDR3aa: CASSATRLAKNIQYF

abundance: many
v_gene: TRBV20-1
d_gene: .
j_gene: TRBJ2-5
CDR3nt: TGCAGTGCTAGAGTCGGCTCCGGCGGGGAGACCCAGTACTTC
CDR3aa: CSARVGSGGETQYF

abundance: many
v_gene: TRBV4-1
d_gene: .
j_gene: TRBJ2-1
CDR3nt: TGCGCCAGCAGCGCAAGGGGGGGACAATACAATGAGCAGTTCTTC
CDR3aa: CASSARGGQYNEQFF

abundance: .
v_gene: TRBV10-3
d_gene: .
j_gene: TRBJ1-6
CDR3nt: TGTGCCATCAAGGTCGATCTTAATTCACCCCTCCACTTT
CDR3aa: CAIKVDLNSPLHF

abundance: many
v_gene: TRBV20-1
d_gene: TRBD1
j_gene: TRBJ2-7
CDR3nt: TGCAGTGCTAGTCCGGGACAGGGGGCCTACGAGCAGTACTTC
CDR3aa: CSASPGQGAYEQYF

abundance: many
v_gene: TRBV20-1
d_gene: TRBD2
j_gene: TRBJ2-3
CDR3nt: TGCAGTGCTGGACCGGCGGGGGGTCCAGATACGCAGTATTTT
CDR3aa: CSAGPAGGPDTQYF

abundance: many
v_gene: TRBV19
d_gene: TRBD1
j_gene: TRBJ1-5
CDR3nt: TGTGCCAGTAGTCCAGACAGGGGGCTCGATCAGCCCCAGCATTTT
CDR3aa: CASSPDRGLDQPQHF

abundance: .
v_gene: TRBV20-1
d_gene: .
j_gene: TRBJ2-2
CDR3nt: TGCAGTGCTGATCCGGGACGGAACACCGGGGAGCTGTTTTTT
CDR3aa: CSADPGRNTGELFF

abundance: .
v_gene: TRBV5-1
d_gene: .
j_gene: TRBJ2-5
CDR3nt: TGCGCCAGCAGCAAAAGCGGACCTCAAGAGACCCAGTACTTC
CDR3aa: CASSKSGPQETQYF

abundance: many
v_gene: TRBV5-8
d_gene: .
j_gene: TRBJ1-5
CDR3nt: TGTGCCAGCAGCCCACGAGGCCGCAATCAGCCCCAGCATTTT
CDR3aa: CASSPRGRNQPQHF

abundance: many
v_gene: TRBV20-1
d_gene: .
j_gene: TRBJ1-5
CDR3nt: TGCAGTGCTACGCAGGGCAATCAGCCCCAGCATTTT
CDR3aa: CSATQGNQPQHF

abundance: many
v_gene: TRBV12-3/TRBV12-4
d_gene: .
j_gene: TRBJ2-5
CDR3nt: TGTGCCAGCAGACTCAGGGGCCGGATGACCCAGTACTTC
CDR3aa: CASRLRGRMTQYF

abundance: many
v_gene: TRBV6-6
d_gene: TRBD1
j_gene: TRBJ2-7
CDR3nt: TGTGCCAGCAGCCCACGGGGGACAGGGAGTCGTGCCGGAACCTACGAGCAGTACTTC
CDR3aa: CASSPRGTGSRAGTYEQYF

abundance: many
v_gene: TRBV30
d_gene: TRBD1
j_gene: TRBJ2-6
CDR3nt: TGTGCCTGGAGTCCCCAGGGGGCTGGGGCCAACGTCCTGACTTTC
CDR3aa: CAWSPQGAGANVLTF

abundance: many
v_gene: TRBV5-1
d_gene: TRBD1
j_gene: TRBJ2-2
CDR3nt: TGCGCCAGCAGCTTTACAGGGGGAACCGGGGAGCTGTTTTTT
CDR3aa: CASSFTGGTGELFF

abundance: few
v_gene: TRBV28
d_gene: .
j_gene: TRBJ2-1
CDR3nt: TGTGCCAGCAGTTTAGCGGTCCAATCCTACAATGAGCAGTTCTTC
CDR3aa: CASSLAVQSYNEQFF

abundance: many
v_gene: TRBV9
d_gene: TRBD1
j_gene: TRBJ2-7
CDR3nt: TGTGCCAGCAGCGATGGGACAGCCTACGAGCAGTACTTC
CDR3aa: CASSDGTAYEQYF

abundance: .
v_gene: TRBV6-1
d_gene: .
j_gene: TRBJ2-1
CDR3nt: TGTGCCAGCAGTGATGAGGGGAACTCCTACAATGAGCAGTTCTTC
CDR3aa: CASSDEGNSYNEQFF

abundance: many
v_gene: TRBV20-1
d_gene: TRBD2
j_gene: TRBJ2-3
CDR3nt: TGCAGTGCTAGAGTCCCTAGCGGGAGGGCCTGGGCAGATACGCAGTATTTT
CDR3aa: CSARVPSGRAWADTQYF

abundance: .
v_gene: TRBV3-1
d_gene: .
j_gene: TRBJ2-2
CDR3nt: TGTGCCAGCAGCCACTCAGGTTTAGAGCTGTTTTTT
CDR3aa: CASSHSGLELFF

abundance: many
v_gene: TRBV24-1
d_gene: .
j_gene: TRBJ2-1
CDR3nt: TGTGCCACCAGTGGTATCTCCTACAATGAGCAGTTCTTC
CDR3aa: CATSGISYNEQFF

abundance: many
v_gene: TRBV6-2/TRBV6-3
d_gene: .
j_gene: TRBJ2-7
CDR3nt: TGTGCCAGCAGTTCAATAAGTCTCAAGCAGTACTTC
CDR3aa: CASSSISLKQYF

abundance: many
v_gene: TRBV12-3/TRBV12-4
d_gene: TRBD1
j_gene: TRBJ1-5
CDR3nt: TGTGCCAGCAGTTTTGGGAGTTACAGGGGGCAGCCCCAGCATTTT
CDR3aa: CASSFGSYRGQPQHF

abundance: many
v_gene: TRBV14
d_gene: .
j_gene: TRBJ2-1
CDR3nt: TGTGCCAGCAGCCAAGATCGCCCCCCGCATGAGCAGTTCTTC
CDR3aa: CASSQDRPPHEQFF

abundance: many
v_gene: TRBV27
d_gene: .
j_gene: TRBJ2-7
CDR3nt: TGTGCCAGCAGTTTATCGGTCAGCTCCTACGAGCAGTACTTC
CDR3aa: CASSLSVSSYEQYF

abundance: many
v_gene: TRBV2
d_gene: .
j_gene: TRBJ2-1
CDR3nt: TGTGCCAGCAGTGAATTAGGTGGGTTTGAGCAGTTCTTC
CDR3aa: CASSELGGFEQFF

abundance: .
v_gene: TRBV19
d_gene: .
j_gene: TRBJ1-1
CDR3nt: TGTGCCAGTAGTACGACAGCTGTCACTGAAGCTTTCTTT
CDR3aa: CASSTTAVTEAFF

abundance: .
v_gene: TRBV6-2/TRBV6-3
d_gene: TRBD1
j_gene: TRBJ1-2
CDR3nt: TGTGCCAGCAGCCCCAGGGGGCAGGGGCGCGATGGCTACACCTTC
CDR3aa: CASSPRGQGRDGYTF

abundance: many
v_gene: TRBV4-1
d_gene: .
j_gene: TRBJ2-1
CDR3nt: TGCGCCAGCAGCCATGGAGGAGAAGGGGATGAGCAGTTCTTC
CDR3aa: CASSHGGEGDEQFF

abundance: many
v_gene: TRBV9
d_gene: .
j_gene: TRBJ2-7
CDR3nt: TGTGCCAGCAGCGAGGGGGGGGGCGAGCAGTACTTC
CDR3aa: CASSEGGGEQYF

abundance: many
v_gene: TRBV12-3/TRBV12-4
d_gene: .
j_gene: TRBJ2-5
CDR3nt: TGTGCCAGCAGCCCCGGCGGGACGAGGTGGGAGACCCAGTACTTC
CDR3aa: CASSPGGTRWETQYF

abundance: many
v_gene: TRBV9
d_gene: .
j_gene: TRBJ1-2
CDR3nt: TGTGCCAGCAGCTCAGGGACGGACTATGGCTACACCTTC
CDR3aa: CASSSGTDYGYTF

abundance: many
v_gene: TRBV10-3
d_gene: TRBD1
j_gene: TRBJ1-4
CDR3nt: TGTGCCATCAGGACAGGGGCCGACAATGAAAAACTGTTTTTT
CDR3aa: CAIRTGADNEKLFF

abundance: .
v_gene: TRBV5-1
d_gene: .
j_gene: TRBJ2-3
CDR3nt: TGCGCCAGCAGCACCCTTCCCCGGGTGGCTAGCATAGATACGCAGTATTTT
CDR3aa: CASSTLPRVASIDTQYF

abundance: few
v_gene: TRBV2
d_gene: .
j_gene: TRBJ1-5
CDR3nt: TGTGCCAGCAGCCTCAAGGAGGGGTATTCCCATCAGCCCCAGCATTTT
CDR3aa: CASSLKEGYSHQPQHF

abundance: many
v_gene: TRBV5-1
d_gene: .
j_gene: TRBJ1-2
CDR3nt: TGCGCCAGCAGAAAAGACATTCCAACCAACTATGGCTACACCTTC
CDR3aa: CASRKDIPTNYGYTF

abundance: few
v_gene: TRBV30
d_gene: TRBD2
j_gene: TRBJ2-1
CDR3nt: TGTGCCTGGAGTGGAATAGCGGGAAGCTCCTACAATGAGCAGTTCTTC
CDR3aa: CAWSGIAGSSYNEQFF